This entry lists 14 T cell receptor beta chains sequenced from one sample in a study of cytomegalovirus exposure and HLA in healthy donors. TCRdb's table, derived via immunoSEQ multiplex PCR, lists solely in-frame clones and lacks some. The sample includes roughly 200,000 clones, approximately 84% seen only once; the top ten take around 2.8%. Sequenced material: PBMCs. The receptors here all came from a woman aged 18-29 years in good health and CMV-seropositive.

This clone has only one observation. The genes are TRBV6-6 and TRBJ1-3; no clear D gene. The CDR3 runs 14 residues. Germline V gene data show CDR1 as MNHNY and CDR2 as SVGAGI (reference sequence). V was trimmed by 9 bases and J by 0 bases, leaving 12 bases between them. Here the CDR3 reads CASLSPYSGNTIYF. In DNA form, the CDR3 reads TGTGCCAGTTTATCACCCTACTCTGGAAACACCATATATTTT.

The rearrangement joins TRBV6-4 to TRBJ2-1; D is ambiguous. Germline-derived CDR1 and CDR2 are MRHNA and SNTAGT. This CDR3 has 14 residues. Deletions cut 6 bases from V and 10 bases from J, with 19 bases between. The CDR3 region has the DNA TGTGCCAGCAGCGCTACCCTAGGAACCAACGAGCAGTTCTTC. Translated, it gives CASSATLGTNEQFF.

The CDR3 region is CASSIQRQETQYF. The CDR3 coding sequence is TGTGCCAGCAGCATACAACGCCAAGAGACCCAGTACTTC. The chain joins TRBV16 to TRBJ2-5; D gene ambiguous. Trimming removed 5 bases from V and 1 base from J, with 8 bases in between. The CDR3 loop spans 13 amino acids. CDR1 is KGHSY, CDR2 FQNENV, per germline.

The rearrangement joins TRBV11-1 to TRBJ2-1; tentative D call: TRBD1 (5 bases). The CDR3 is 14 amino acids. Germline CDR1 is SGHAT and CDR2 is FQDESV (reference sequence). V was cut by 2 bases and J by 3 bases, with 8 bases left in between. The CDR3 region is CASSLRGNYNEQFF. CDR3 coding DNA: TGTGCCAGCAGCTTAAGGGGAAACTACAATGAGCAGTTCTTC.

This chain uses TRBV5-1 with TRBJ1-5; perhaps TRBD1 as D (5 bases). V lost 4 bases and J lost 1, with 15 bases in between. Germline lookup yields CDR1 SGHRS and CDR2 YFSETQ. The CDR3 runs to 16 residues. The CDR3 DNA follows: TGCGCCAGCAGCCCGGGAGGGGCCCGGAGCAATCAGCCCCAGCATTTT. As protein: CASSPGGARSNQPQHF. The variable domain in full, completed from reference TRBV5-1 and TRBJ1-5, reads KAGVTQTPRYLIKTRGQQVTLSCSPISGHRSVSWYQQTPGQGLQFLFEYFSETQRNKGNFPGRFSGRQFSNSRSEMNVSTLELGDSALYLCASSPGGARSNQPQHFGDGTRLSIL.

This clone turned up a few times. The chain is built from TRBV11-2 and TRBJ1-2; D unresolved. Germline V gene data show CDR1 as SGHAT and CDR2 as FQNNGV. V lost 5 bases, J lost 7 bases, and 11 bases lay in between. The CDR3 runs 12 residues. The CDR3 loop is CASSPGLRGYTF. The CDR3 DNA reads TGTGCCAGCAGCCCTGGACTGCGTGGCTACACCTTC.

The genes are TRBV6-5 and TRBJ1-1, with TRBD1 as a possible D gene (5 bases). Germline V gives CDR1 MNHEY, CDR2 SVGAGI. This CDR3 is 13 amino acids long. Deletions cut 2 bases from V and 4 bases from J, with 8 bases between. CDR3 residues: CASSYRRGTEAFF. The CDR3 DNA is TGTGCCAGCAGTTACAGGAGGGGCACTGAAGCTTTCTTT.

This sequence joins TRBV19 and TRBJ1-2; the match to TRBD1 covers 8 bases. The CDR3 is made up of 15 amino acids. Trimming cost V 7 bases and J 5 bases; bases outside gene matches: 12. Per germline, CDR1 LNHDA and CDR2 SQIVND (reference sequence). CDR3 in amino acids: CASKSGQELTYGYTF. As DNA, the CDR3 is TGTGCCAGTAAGTCGGGACAGGAACTTACGTATGGCTACACCTTC.

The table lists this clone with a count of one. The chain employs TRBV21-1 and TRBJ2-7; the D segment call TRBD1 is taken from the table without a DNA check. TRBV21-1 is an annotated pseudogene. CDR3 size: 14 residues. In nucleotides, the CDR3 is TGTGCCAGACCCCCACAGGGCTTTAACTACGAGCAGTACTTC. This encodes CARPPQGFNYEQYF.

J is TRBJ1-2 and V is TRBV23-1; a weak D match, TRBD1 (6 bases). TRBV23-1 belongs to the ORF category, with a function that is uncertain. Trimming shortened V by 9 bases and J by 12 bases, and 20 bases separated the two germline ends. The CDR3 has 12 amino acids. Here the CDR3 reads CASNQKGVPNTF. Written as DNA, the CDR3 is TGCGCCAGTAATCAAAAGGGGGTCCCCAACACCTTC.

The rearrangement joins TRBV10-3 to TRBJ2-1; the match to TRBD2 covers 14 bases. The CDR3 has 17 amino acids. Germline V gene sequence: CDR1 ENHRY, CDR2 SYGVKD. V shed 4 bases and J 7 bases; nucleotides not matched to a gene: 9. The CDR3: CAISVVKTSGGVNEQFF. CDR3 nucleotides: TGTGCCATCAGTGTGGTAAAGACTAGCGGGGGGGTGAATGAGCAGTTCTTC.

CDR3 loop: CATSRGRGVGAKGDSPLHF. The CDR3 bases are TGTGCCACCAGCAGAGGAAGGGGTGTGGGCGCAAAGGGGGATTCACCCCTCCACTTT. The chain uses TRBV15 and TRBJ1-6; D is possibly TRBD1 (6 bases). The germline V gene encodes CDR1 LNHNV and CDR2 YYDKDF (reference sequence). With 1 base removed from V and 8 bases from J, the gap between germline ends came to 24 bases. This CDR3 has 19 residues.

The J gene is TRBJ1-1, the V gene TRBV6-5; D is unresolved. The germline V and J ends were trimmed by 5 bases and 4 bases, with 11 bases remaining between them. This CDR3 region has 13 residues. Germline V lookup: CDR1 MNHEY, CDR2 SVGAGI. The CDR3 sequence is CASSRGRSTEAFF. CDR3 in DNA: TGTGCCAGCAGTCGAGGGAGAAGCACTGAAGCTTTCTTT.

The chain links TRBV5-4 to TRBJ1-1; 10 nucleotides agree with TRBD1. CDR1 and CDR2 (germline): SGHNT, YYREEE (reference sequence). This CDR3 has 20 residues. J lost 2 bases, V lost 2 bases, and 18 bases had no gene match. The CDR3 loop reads CASSLGYGTGVPRGNTEAFF. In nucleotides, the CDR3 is TGTGCCAGCAGCTTAGGGTACGGGACAGGGGTTCCCCGAGGAAACACTGAAGCTTTCTTT.